A selection of T cell receptor beta chains follows, all from one sample in a study of metastatic and nonmetastatic thyroid tumors. TCRdb reassembled clones from the PCR reads with MiXCR. The sample includes tens of thousands of clones, approximately 20% of them seen just once. Sequences were obtained from tumor tissue. These receptor sequences come from a female donor with papillary thyroid cancer or a benign thyroid nodule (not recorded which). Some clones in this sample may be carry-over from other donors' samples. Each CDR3 is given with its conserved first and last residue. Fields, in order: J gene, V gene, D gene, clone size, CDR3 protein, CDR3 DNA. The D gene is left open where the match is weak. Some rows have no size entry. The others give once, few or many, or a class for an expanded clone.

J: TRBJ1-6
V: TRBV6-5
D: -
size: -
CDR3: CASSYALAGCRFRTPLHF
DNA: TGTGCCAGCAGTTACGCGTTAGCAGGGTGTCGTTTTAGGACACCCCTCCACTTT

J: TRBJ1-1
V: TRBV6-1
D: TRBD1
size: many
CDR3: CASSRDRASTEAFF
DNA: TGTGCCAGCAGCCGGGACAGGGCTTCCACTGAAGCTTTCTTT

J: TRBJ2-7
V: TRBV5-1
D: -
size: medium-sized
CDR3: CASSLSGAITYEQYF
DNA: TGCGCCAGCAGCTTGTCAGGGGCGATAACCTACGAGCAGTACTTC

J: TRBJ1-2
V: TRBV5-1
D: -
size: -
CDR3: CASRPGEGGGYTF
DNA: TGCGCCAGCAGACCGGGCGAGGGAGGAGGCTACACCTTC

J: TRBJ2-3
V: TRBV20-1
D: -
size: -
CDR3: CSAKESGLDTQYF
DNA: TGCAGTGCTAAAGAATCGGGGTTGGATACGCAGTATTTT

J: TRBJ1-3
V: TRBV28
D: -
size: -
CDR3: CASSPGWTSLISGNTIYF
DNA: TGTGCCAGCAGCCCCGGGTGGACCAGCTTAATTTCTGGAAACACCATATATTTT

J: TRBJ2-3
V: TRBV12-3/TRBV12-4
D: TRBD2
size: many
CDR3: CASTFSGGAITDTQYF
DNA: TGTGCCAGCACTTTTAGCGGGGGGGCTATAACAGATACGCAGTATTTT

J: TRBJ1-5
V: TRBV25-1
D: TRBD1
size: few
CDR3: CASSTTGESQPQHF
DNA: TGTGCCAGCAGTACAACAGGGGAAAGCCAGCCCCAGCATTTT

J: TRBJ2-1
V: TRBV6-2/TRBV6-3
D: TRBD2
size: many
CDR3: CASSYGDGRGGYNEQFF
DNA: TGTGCCAGCAGTTACGGCGATGGGCGGGGGGGATACAATGAGCAGTTCTTC

J: TRBJ2-4
V: TRBV20-1
D: -
size: many
CDR3: CSAGITGAKNIQYF
DNA: TGCAGTGCTGGGATTACAGGAGCCAAAAACATTCAGTACTTC

J: TRBJ2-1
V: TRBV30
D: -
size: -
CDR3: CAWSVGDSYNEQFF
DNA: TGTGCCTGGAGTGTGGGGGACTCCTACAATGAGCAGTTCTTC

J: TRBJ1-5
V: TRBV6-2/TRBV6-3
D: -
size: few
CDR3: CASNPMVPTLHQPQHF
DNA: TGTGCCAGCAATCCAATGGTACCGACCTTACATCAGCCCCAGCATTTT

J: TRBJ1-4
V: TRBV5-4
D: TRBD1
size: few
CDR3: CASSPGGQGGSEKLFF
DNA: TGTGCCAGCAGCCCTGGGGGACAGGGGGGCAGTGAAAAACTGTTTTTT

J: TRBJ1-2
V: TRBV12-3/TRBV12-4
D: -
size: many
CDR3: CASSFITGRGYTF
DNA: TGTGCCAGCAGTTTTATTACAGGGCGCGGCTACACCTTC

J: TRBJ2-1
V: TRBV6-2/TRBV6-3
D: -
size: few
CDR3: CASSFQASSYNEQFF
DNA: TGTGCCAGCAGTTTCCAAGCCAGCTCCTACAATGAGCAGTTCTTC